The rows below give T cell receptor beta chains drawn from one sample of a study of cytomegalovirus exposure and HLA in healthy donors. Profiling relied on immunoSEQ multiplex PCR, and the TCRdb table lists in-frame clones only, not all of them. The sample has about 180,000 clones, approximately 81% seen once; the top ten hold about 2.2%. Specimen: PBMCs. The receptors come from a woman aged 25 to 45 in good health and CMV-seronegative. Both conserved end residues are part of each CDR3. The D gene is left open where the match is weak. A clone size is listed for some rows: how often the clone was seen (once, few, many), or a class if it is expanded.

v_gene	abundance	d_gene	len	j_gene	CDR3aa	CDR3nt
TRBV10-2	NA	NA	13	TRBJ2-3	CASSGQSTDTQYF	TGCGCCAGCAGTGGACAGAGCACAGATACGCAGTATTTT
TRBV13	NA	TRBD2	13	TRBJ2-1	CASSRQLAGEQFF	TGTGCCAGCAGCAGACAACTAGCGGGGGAGCAGTTCTTC
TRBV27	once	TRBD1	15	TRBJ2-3	CASSAATGGPDTQYF	TGTGCCAGCAGTGCGGCGACAGGGGGCCCCGATACGCAGTATTTT
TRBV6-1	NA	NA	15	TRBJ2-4	CASSASRAQGNSQYF	TGTGCCAGCAGTGCGAGCCGGGCCCAGGGAAACAGTCAGTACTTC
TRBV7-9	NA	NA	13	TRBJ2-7	CSSSWGHGGEQYF	TGTTCCAGCAGCTGGGGCCATGGTGGGGAGCAGTACTTC
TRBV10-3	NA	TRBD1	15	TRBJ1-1	CAISESRTGGTEAFF	TGTGCCATCAGTGAGTCGCGTACAGGGGGCACTGAAGCTTTCTTT
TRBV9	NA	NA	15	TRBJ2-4	CASSVGGGAKNIQYF	TGTGCCAGCAGCGTAGGAGGGGGAGCCAAAAACATTCAGTACTTC
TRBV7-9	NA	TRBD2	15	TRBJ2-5	CASSISGGAQETQYF	TGTGCCAGCAGCATTAGCGGGGGGGCTCAAGAGACCCAGTACTTC
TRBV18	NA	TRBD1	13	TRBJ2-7	CASSTGTGDEQYF	TGTGCCAGCTCTACCGGGACAGGGGACGAGCAGTACTTC
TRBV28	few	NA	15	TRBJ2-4	CASSLGVDAGRSQYF	TGTGCCAGCAGCCTAGGGGTGGATGCAGGACGAAGTCAGTACTTC
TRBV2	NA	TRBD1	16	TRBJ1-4	CASKRQGSATNEKLFF	TGTGCCAGCAAGCGACAGGGGTCTGCAACTAATGAAAAACTGTTTTTT
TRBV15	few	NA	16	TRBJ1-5	CATSRDGRGSNQPQHF	TGTGCCACCAGCAGAGATGGGCGGGGGAGCAATCAGCCCCAGCATTTT
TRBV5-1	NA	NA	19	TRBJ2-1	CASSLVGGGPRGAYNEQFF	TGCGCCAGCAGCTTGGTGGGGGGGGGCCCAAGGGGGGCCTACAATGAGCAGTTCTTC
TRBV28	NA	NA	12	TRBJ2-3	CASRQGTDTQYF	TGTGCCAGCAGACAAGGCACAGATACGCAGTATTTT
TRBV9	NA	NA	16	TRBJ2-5	CASSVSSLGPSGTQYF	TGTGCCAGCAGCGTGTCTAGCCTAGGACCGAGTGGGACCCAGTACTTC